The next 2 T cell receptor beta chains were all read from a single sample in a study of brain T cells in children with intractable seizures. Data came from immunoSEQ multiplex PCR; TCRdb stores just in-frame clones and leaves some out. The sample has about 2,500 clones, roughly 84% seen once. The sequenced cases were selected for having the highest brain T cell transcript signatures. Sequenced here: resected brain tissue, sampled at surgery. All receptors derive from a boy in the first two years of life with hemimegalencephaly and intractable seizures.

This chain joins TRBV5-1 and TRBJ2-5; D is uncertain. This CDR3 is 12 amino acids long. CDR1 is SGHRS and CDR2 is YFSETQ in the germline V gene. V shed 4 bases and J shed 2 bases, with 6 bases lying between them. In DNA form, the CDR3 reads TGCGCCAGCAGCGTCACGCAAGAGACCCAGTACTTC. Amino acids: CASSVTQETQYF.

The chain recombines TRBV19 with TRBJ2-2; D may be TRBD2 (5 bases). Germline CDR1 LNHDA, CDR2 SQIVND (reference sequence). The germline V and J ends were trimmed by 9 bases and 8 bases, with 16 bases remaining between them. This CDR3 contains 13 residues. As DNA, the CDR3 is TGTGCCAGCCGACTATCACCAGTAGGGGAGCTGTTTTTT. Residues: CASRLSPVGELFF.